One sample yielded the 15 T cell receptor beta chains listed below, sequenced in a study of radiation and T cells in renal cell carcinoma. Indicated time point: blood 2 weeks post-SBRT. Treatment of the sample: 15 Gy SBRT to primary tumor, nephrectomy 4 weeks later. Libraries were prepared by immunoSEQ multiplex PCR; TCRdb keeps only in-frame clonotypes and omits some of them. This table holds about 130,000 clones, over 75% found once. The input for sequencing was blood, taken from a patient whose treatment included radiotherapy and nephrectomy. These receptors all come from a woman aged 55 to 70 with renal cell carcinoma.

This sequence joins TRBV6-1 and TRBJ1-4; D gene ambiguous. Trimming left V 3 bases short and J 5 bases short, with 7 bases between. Germline V gives CDR1 MNHNS, CDR2 SASEGT. The CDR3 length is 13 residues. Here the CDR3 DNA reads TGTGCCAGCAGTGAGAACAGAAATGAAAAACTGTTTTTT. Translating gives CASSENRNEKLFF.

The chain carries TRBV27 and TRBJ1-5; D gene unclear. CDR1 MNHEY and CDR2 SMNVEV come from the germline V gene (reference sequence). Trimming removed 0 bases from V and 1 base from J, with 1 base in between. There are 13 residues in the CDR3. The CDR3 DNA reads TGTGCCAGCAGTTTATCGAGCAATCAGCCCCAGCATTTT. Translation gives CASSLSSNQPQHF.

J is TRBJ2-1 and V is TRBV7-6; perhaps TRBD1 as D (6 bases). The CDR3 covers 17 residues. V was shortened by 5 bases and J by 5 bases, with 22 bases between the two germline ends. CDR1 and CDR2 (germline): SGHVS, FNYEAQ. The CDR3 DNA reads TGTGCCAGCAGCATTGGACAGACTGAACTAGGAAACAATGAGCAGTTCTTC. Residues: CASSIGQTELGNNEQFF.

This clone was observed a single time. This chain connects TRBV5-1 to TRBJ2-6, with a possible D match to TRBD1 (5 bases). V lost 3 bases and J lost 2, with 12 bases in between. CDR1 and CDR2 from the germline V gene are SGHRS and YFSETQ. This CDR3 contains 16 residues. DNA of the CDR3: TGCGCCAGCAGCTCTCACCAGGGTGCTGGGGCCAACGTCCTGACTTTC. Translation gives CASSSHQGAGANVLTF.

In its sample, this clone was seen many times. The chain employs TRBV2 and TRBJ1-1; TRBD1 agrees at 7 bases. The V gene end was trimmed by 10 bases and the J gene end by 1 base; junction bases not matched to a gene: 9. CDR1 and CDR2 from the germline V gene are SNHLY and FYNNEI. The CDR3 sequence is 14 residues long. CDR3 sequence: CATSQTGPNTEAFF. As DNA, the CDR3 is TGTGCCACTTCACAGACAGGGCCGAACACTGAAGCTTTCTTT.

V is TRBV10-1 and J is TRBJ1-4; D not resolved. V was clipped by 1 base and J by 8 bases, with 20 bases between them. The CDR3 spans 17 residues. CDR1 is WNHNN, CDR2 SYGVQD, per germline (reference sequence). CDR3 DNA sequence: TGCGCCAGCAGTGAGTTAATATTGGGATGGGAAAAGGAAAAACTGTTTTTT. Translation gives CASSELILGWEKEKLFF.

The chain combines TRBV7-6 with TRBJ2-3; D is unresolved. Trimming cost V 0 bases and J 0 bases, with 10 bases left between them. The CDR3 sequence is 16 residues long. CDR1 and CDR2 from the germline V gene are SGHVS and FNYEAQ. The CDR3 DNA reads TGTGCCAGCAGCTTAGCGCAGTCAGTTAGCACAGATACGCAGTATTTT. As protein: CASSLAQSVSTDTQYF.

CDR3 residues: CASSQEPSGRSGELFF. The CDR3 DNA reads TGCGCCAGCAGCCAAGAGCCTAGCGGGAGATCCGGGGAGCTGTTTTTT. The chain joins TRBV4-3 to TRBJ2-2; 10 positions agree with TRBD2. There are 16 residues in the CDR3. CDR1 is LGHNA, CDR2 YSLEER, per germline. The V and J ends lost 0 bases and 6 bases, in that order; junction bases with no gene match: 4.

The chain employs TRBV13 and TRBJ1-1; D gene ambiguous. Trimming pared 0 bases from V and 2 bases from J, leaving 7 bases between. Germline loops: CDR1 PRHDT, CDR2 FYEKMQ (reference sequence). CDR3 length: 14 residues. The DNA of the CDR3 is TGTGCCAGCAGCTTAGGAGGGTCCAACACTGAAGCTTTCTTT. This encodes CASSLGGSNTEAFF.

This sequence joins TRBV19 and TRBJ2-1; a weak D match, TRBD1 (6 bases). The V end lost 5 bases, the J end lost 9 bases, and 26 bases lay between the germline ends. CDR3 size: 17 residues. Per germline, CDR1 LNHDA and CDR2 SQIVND (reference sequence). In DNA form, the CDR3 reads TGTGCCAGTAGTCACCCGAACACTTTCCGCAGAGGGGGTGAGCAGTTCTTC. This sequence encodes CASSHPNTFRRGGEQFF. Full variable domain (outside the CDR3, taken from reference TRBV19 and TRBJ2-1): DGGITQSPKYLFRKEGQNVTLSCEQNLNHDAMYWYRQDPGQGLRLIYYSQIVNDFQKGDIAEGYSVSREKKESFPLTVTSAQKNPTAFYLCASSHPNTFRRGGEQFFGPGTRLTVL.

The V gene is TRBV27, the J gene TRBJ1-5; D not certain. The CDR3 runs 14 residues. The V end was cut by 2 bases, the J end by 5 bases, with 10 bases between. The germline CDR1 and CDR2 sequences are MNHEY and SMNVEV (reference sequence). The CDR3 region is CASSLMRSDQPQHF. DNA of the CDR3: TGTGCCAGCAGTTTAATGCGATCGGATCAGCCCCAGCATTTT.

This clone was counted once. The chain recombines TRBV7-9 with TRBJ2-5; 9 nucleotides match TRBD1. The germline gives CDR1 SEHNR, CDR2 FQNEAQ (reference sequence). V lost 0 bases to trimming and J lost 4 bases; unmatched junction nucleotides: 6. The CDR3 spans 16 residues. CDR3 in amino acids: CASSLAQGARSETQYF. The CDR3 bases are TGTGCCAGCAGCTTAGCACAGGGGGCGAGGTCAGAGACCCAGTACTTC. Full variable domain (rest looked up from reference TRBV7-9 and TRBJ2-5): DTGVSQNPRHKITKRGQNVTFRCDPISEHNRLYWYRQTLGQGPEFLTYFQNEAQLEKSRLLSDRFSAERPKGSFSTLEIQRTEQGDSAMYLCASSLAQGARSETQYFGPGTRLLVL.

The chain recombines TRBV9 with TRBJ2-5; D ambiguous. The J call is doubtful: the DNA matches TRBJ2-7 better. The germline V gene has CDR1 SGDLS and CDR2 YYNGEE. CDR3 length: 14 amino acids. The CDR3 coding sequence is TGTGCCAGCAGCGTAGATGAACCGGGCTACGAGCAGTACTTC. It translates to CASSVDEPGYEQYF.

This chain joins TRBV7-2 and TRBJ2-5; 8 nucleotides line up with TRBD2. The CDR3 is 18 amino acids. Germline V CDR1 and CDR2: SGHTA, FQGNSA. The V and J ends lost 5 bases and 2 bases, in that order; junction bases with no gene match: 16. In DNA, the CDR3 is TGTGCCAGCAGCCCCCCTCTAGCGGGTGCCGCCCATCAAGAGACCCAGTACTTC. This encodes CASSPPLAGAAHQETQYF.

V usage is TRBV6-1 and J usage is TRBJ1-1; 7 nucleotides agree with TRBD1. CDR1 is MNHNS and CDR2 is SASEGT in the germline V gene. This CDR3 has 15 residues. V trimming: 2 bases; J trimming: 5 bases; junction bases outside the gene matches: 8. This CDR3 is CASSESSTGRTEAFF. The DNA of the CDR3 is TGTGCCAGCAGTGAATCATCGACAGGGAGGACTGAAGCTTTCTTT.